The entry below describes one T cell receptor beta chain. These data come from a study of blood T cell repertoires in COVID-19. Across the whole study: Acute and convalescent COVID-19 specimens originated in the United States, Italy and Spain.

Authors' analysis steps: Nucleated cell number was recorded as an estimate derived from reference gene primer amplification. Generated by immunoSEQ multiplex PCR, the TCRdb table keeps only in-frame clones and is missing some. D and trimming come from the DNA, and the V and J calls and clone size come from that table. Of about 89,000 clones listed, roughly 78% are singletons. The CDR3 is 13 residues long. The V and J ends lost 4 bases and 7 bases, in that order; junction bases with no gene match: 6. Germline lookup yields CDR1 SGHTS and CDR2 YDEGEE. The chain joins TRBV5-8 to TRBJ2-7; 9 nucleotides match TRBD1. The receptor's source is a woman of 80 years or more with acute or convalescent COVID-19. Sequencing was performed on peripheral blood. The CDR3 here is CASSRDREREQYF. The DNA of the CDR3 is TGTGCCAGCAGCCGGGACAGGGAAAGGGAGCAGTACTTC.